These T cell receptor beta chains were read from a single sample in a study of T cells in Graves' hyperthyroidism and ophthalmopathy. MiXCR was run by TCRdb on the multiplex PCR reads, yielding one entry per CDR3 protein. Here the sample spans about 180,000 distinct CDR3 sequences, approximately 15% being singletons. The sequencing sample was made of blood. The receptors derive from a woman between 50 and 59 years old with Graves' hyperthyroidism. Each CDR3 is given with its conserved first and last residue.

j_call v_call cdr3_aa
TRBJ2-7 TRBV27 CASSLRRGGTYEQYF
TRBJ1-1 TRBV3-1 CASSQGAVTEAFF
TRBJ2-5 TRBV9 CASSLEGAVQGETQYF
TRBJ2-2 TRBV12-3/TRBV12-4 CASRPRGPSNTGELFF
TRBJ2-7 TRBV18 CASSPRRDRTYEQYF
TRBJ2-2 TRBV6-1 CASRARNRGGIGELFF
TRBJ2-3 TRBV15 CATSREAGARTDTQYF
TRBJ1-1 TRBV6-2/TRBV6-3 CASSSFVDVDEAFF
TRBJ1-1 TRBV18 CASSREQGPFSTEAFF
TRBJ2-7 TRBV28 CASSPFYRAKEQYF
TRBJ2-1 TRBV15 CATSRDGESYNEQFF
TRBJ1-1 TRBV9 CASSVDLQGEAFF
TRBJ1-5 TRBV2 CASRDGTVLGQPQHF
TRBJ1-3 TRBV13 CASSLQGPDTQNTIYF
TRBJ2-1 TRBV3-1 CASSLGGTRAYNEQFF
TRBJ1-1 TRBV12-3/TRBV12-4 CASSFGTAPEAFF
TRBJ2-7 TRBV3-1 CASSQDREGELEQYF
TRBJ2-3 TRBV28 CASRPLVVGSADTQYF
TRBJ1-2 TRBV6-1 CASTPTGASYGYTF